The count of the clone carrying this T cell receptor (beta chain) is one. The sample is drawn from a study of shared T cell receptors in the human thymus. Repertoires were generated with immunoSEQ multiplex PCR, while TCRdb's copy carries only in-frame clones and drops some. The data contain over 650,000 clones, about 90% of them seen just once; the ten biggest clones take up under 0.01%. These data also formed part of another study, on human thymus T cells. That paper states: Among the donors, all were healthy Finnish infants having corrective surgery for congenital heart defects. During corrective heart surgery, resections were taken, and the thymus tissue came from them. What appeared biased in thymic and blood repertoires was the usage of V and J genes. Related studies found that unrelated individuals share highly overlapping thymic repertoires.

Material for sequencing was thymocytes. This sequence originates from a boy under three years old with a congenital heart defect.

This CDR3 reads CASRPPDGGPQNTEAFF. CDR3 sequence (DNA): TGTGCCAGCAGACCACCCGACGGGGGACCCCAGAACACTGAAGCTTTCTTT. The rearrangement uses TRBV28 and TRBJ1-1; the D gene is possibly TRBD1 (5 bases). The germline CDR1 and CDR2 sequences are MDHEN and SYDVKM. Trimming left V 6 bases short and J 1 base short, with 21 bases between. This CDR3 has 17 residues.